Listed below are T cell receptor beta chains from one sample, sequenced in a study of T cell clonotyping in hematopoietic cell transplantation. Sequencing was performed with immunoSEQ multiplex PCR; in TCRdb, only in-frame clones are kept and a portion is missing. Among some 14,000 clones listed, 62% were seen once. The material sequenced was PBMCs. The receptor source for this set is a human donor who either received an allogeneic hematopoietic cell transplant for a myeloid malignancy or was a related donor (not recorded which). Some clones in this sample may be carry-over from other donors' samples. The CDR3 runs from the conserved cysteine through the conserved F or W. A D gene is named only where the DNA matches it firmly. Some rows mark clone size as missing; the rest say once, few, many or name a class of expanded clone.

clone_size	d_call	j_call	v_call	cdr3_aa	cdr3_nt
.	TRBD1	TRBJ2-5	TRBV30	CAWSNTGDQETQYF	TGTGCCTGGAGTAATACAGGGGATCAAGAGACCCAGTACTTC
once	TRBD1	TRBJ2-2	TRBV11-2	CASSARTGGYGELFF	TGTGCCAGCAGCGCGCGGACAGGGGGTTACGGGGAGCTGTTTTTT
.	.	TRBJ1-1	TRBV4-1	CASTEEGWTEAFF	TGCGCCAGCACCGAAGAGGGTTGGACTGAAGCTTTCTTT
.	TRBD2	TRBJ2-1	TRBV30	CAWSVLTSASFLF	TGTGCCTGGAGCGTCCTAACTAGCGCCAGTTTCCTCTTC
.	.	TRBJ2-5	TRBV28	CASSSSTFSQKTQYF	TGTGCCAGCAGTTCCTCGACATTCTCACAAAAGACCCAGTACTTC
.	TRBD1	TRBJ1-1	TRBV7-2	CASSLGWTGGNTEAFF	TGTGCCAGCAGCTTAGGATGGACAGGGGGCAACACTGAAGCTTTCTTT
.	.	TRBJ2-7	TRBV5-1	CASSGWGVGTYEQYF	TGCGCCAGCAGCGGATGGGGGGTGGGAACCTACGAGCAGTACTTC
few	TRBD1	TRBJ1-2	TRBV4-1	CASSPDGDRVAYGYTF	TGCGCCAGCAGCCCGGACGGGGACAGGGTAGCGTATGGCTACACCTTC
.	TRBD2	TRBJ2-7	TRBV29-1	CSAGGSTYEQYF	TGCAGCGCGGGAGGAAGCACCTACGAGCAGTACTTC
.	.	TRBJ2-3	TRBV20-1	CSAGESDTQYF	TGCAGTGCTGGGGAGTCAGATACGCAGTATTTT